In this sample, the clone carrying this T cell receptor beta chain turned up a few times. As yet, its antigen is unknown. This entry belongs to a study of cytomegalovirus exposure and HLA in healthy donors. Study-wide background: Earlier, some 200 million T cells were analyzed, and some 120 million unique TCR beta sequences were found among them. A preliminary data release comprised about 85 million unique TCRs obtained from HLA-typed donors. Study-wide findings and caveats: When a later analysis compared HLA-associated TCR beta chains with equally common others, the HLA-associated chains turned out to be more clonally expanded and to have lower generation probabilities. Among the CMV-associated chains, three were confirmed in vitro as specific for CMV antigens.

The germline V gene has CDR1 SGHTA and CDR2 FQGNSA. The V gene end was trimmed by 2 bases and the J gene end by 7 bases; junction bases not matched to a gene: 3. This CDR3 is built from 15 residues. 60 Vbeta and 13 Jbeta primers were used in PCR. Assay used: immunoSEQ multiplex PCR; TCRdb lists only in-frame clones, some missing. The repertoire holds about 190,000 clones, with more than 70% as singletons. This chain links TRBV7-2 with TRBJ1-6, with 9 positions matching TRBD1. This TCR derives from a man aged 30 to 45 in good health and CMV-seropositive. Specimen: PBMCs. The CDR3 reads CASSLPDRGNSPLHF. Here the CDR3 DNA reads TGTGCCAGCAGCTTACCGGACAGGGGAAATTCACCCCTCCACTTT.